This T cell receptor (beta chain) was recorded in a study of metastatic and nonmetastatic thyroid tumors. TCRdb re-clonotyped the PCR reads through MiXCR. Of some 55,000 clones listed, more than 25% are singletons. Points from the study as a whole: Patients with malignant thyroid tumors reportedly had significantly higher TCR beta diversity than those with benign nodules, in blood and tumor.

Thyroid surgery had not been preceded by any treatment in any patient. The CDR3 contains 13 residues. Trimming removed 3 bases at V and 5 bases at J, with 10 bases between. For this clone: Its antigen is as yet unknown.

The chain is built from TRBV12-3 or TRBV12-4 and TRBJ1-2, with unresolved D. Sequencing input: blood. The sequence was obtained from a female donor with papillary thyroid cancer or a benign thyroid nodule (not recorded which). Some clones in this sample may be carry-over from other donors' samples. CDR3 sequence: CASSLSRKYGYTF. In DNA form, the CDR3 reads TGTGCCAGCAGTTTGTCCAGGAAATATGGCTACACCTTC.